These 27 T cell receptor beta chains were sequenced from one sample in a study of T cell changes during pregnancy in multiple sclerosis. Sequencing used immunoSEQ multiplex PCR; TCRdb keeps in-frame clones, though not all of them. The sample includes around 30,000 clones, about 87% of them seen just once. The sample consisted of CD8+ T cells from peripheral blood mononuclear cells, taken in the first trimester of pregnancy. The receptors were gathered from a female donor with multiple sclerosis, enrolled in a pregnancy study.

This rearrangement joins TRBV4-3 to TRBJ2-2; D perhaps matches TRBD1 (5 bases). The CDR3 consists of 15 residues. Germline CDR1 is LGHNA and CDR2 is YSLEER. Trimming cost V 1 base and J 6 bases, with 12 bases left between them. DNA of the CDR3: TGCGCCAGCAGCCAAGGTTCAGGGTCCCCCGGGGAGCTGTTTTTT. It is translated as CASSQGSGSPGELFF.

This sequence joins TRBV21-1 and TRBJ2-1; whether TRBD1, the table's D call, matches the DNA was not checked. TRBV21-1 is listed as a pseudogene. The CDR3 spans 16 residues. CDR3 nucleotide sequence: TGTGCCAGCAGCCCACTTAAGGGCCAGGGGGCTTCTGAGCAGTTCTTC. This sequence encodes CASSPLKGQGASEQFF.

The chain employs TRBV11-2 and TRBJ2-1; 13 bases align to TRBD2. J gave up 4 bases and V 5 bases, and 5 bases lay outside the gene matches. Per the germline V gene, CDR1 is SGHAT and CDR2 is FQNNGV. CDR3 size: 16 residues. For the CDR3, the DNA is TGTGCCAGCAGCCACGGGGGACTAGCGGGATACAATGAGCAGTTCTTC. It encodes CASSHGGLAGYNEQFF. The entire variable domain, with the rest obtained from reference TRBV11-2 and TRBJ2-1, is as follows: EAGVAQSPRYKIIEKRQSVAFWCNPISGHATLYWYQQILGQGPKLLIQFQNNGVVDDSQLPKDRFSAERLKGVDSTLKIQPAKLEDSAVYLCASSHGGLAGYNEQFFGPGTRLTVL.

For the CDR3, the DNA is TGCGCCAGCAGTGAGAGTAGGGTTGCGGGGGTGGATACGCAGTATTTT. It codes for CASSESRVAGVDTQYF. This chain uses TRBV10-2 with TRBJ2-3, with TRBD2 matching 7 bases. Germline CDR1 and CDR2: WSHSY and SAAADI. This CDR3 contains 16 residues. V shed 2 bases, J shed 6 bases, and the junction held 11 bases outside the gene matches.

The CDR3 protein is CASSSETSGRGETQYF. The CDR3 DNA sequence: TGTGCCAGCAGCTCGGAGACTAGCGGGAGGGGAGAGACCCAGTACTTC. The rearrangement links TRBV13 to TRBJ2-5; 14 positions agree with TRBD2. J gave up 4 bases and V 4 bases, and 5 bases lay outside the gene matches. The CDR3 has 16 amino acids. In germline, CDR1 is PRHDT, CDR2 FYEKMQ (reference sequence).

This sequence joins TRBV27 and TRBJ2-1, with 7 bases identical to TRBD2. The trim removed 8 bases at V and 2 bases at J, leaving 9 bases unmatched. The V gene's germline CDR1 is MNHEY and CDR2 SMNVEV (reference sequence). The CDR3 extends over 15 amino acids. The CDR3 DNA sequence: TGTGCCAGCGGCCCCCAAAGCGGGGCCTACAATGAGCAGTTCTTC. Its translation is CASGPQSGAYNEQFF.

The rearrangement joins TRBV4-1 to TRBJ1-5; maybe TRBD1 (6 bases). Germline lookup yields CDR1 MGHRA and CDR2 YSYEKL. V dropped 0 bases and J dropped 10 bases, with 13 bases sitting between them. CDR3 length: 14 amino acids. DNA for the CDR3: TGCGCCAGCAGCCAAGATAAGGGACACGATCCCCAGCATTTT. Its protein product is CASSQDKGHDPQHF.

The chain is built from TRBV27 and TRBJ1-2; TRBD1 is a possible D gene (5 bases). This CDR3 spans 13 amino acids. Between the trimmed V and J ends, which lost 4 bases and 3 bases, there was a span of 9 bases. Germline lookup yields CDR1 MNHEY and CDR2 SMNVEV (reference sequence). CDR3 nucleotide sequence: TGTGCCAGCAGTTCGACAGAAGACTATGGCTACACCTTC. It translates to CASSSTEDYGYTF.

The genes are TRBV5-6 and TRBJ2-6; 8 bases agree with TRBD1. Germline values: CDR1 SGHDT, CDR2 YYEEEE. The CDR3 length is 17 residues. V gave up 4 bases and J gave up 0 bases; unmatched junction bases: 6. CDR3 nucleotides: TGTGCCAGCAGCGCCGGGACAGGCGTCTCTGGGGCCAACGTCCTGACTTTC. This codes for CASSAGTGVSGANVLTF.

CDR3 sequence (DNA): TGTGCCAGCAGTTTTGCGGGGATTACCTACGAGCAGTACTTC. Translated, it gives CASSFAGITYEQYF. The rearrangement joins TRBV28 to TRBJ2-7; D is perhaps TRBD2 (6 bases). The germline V gene encodes CDR1 MDHEN and CDR2 SYDVKM. Trimming pared 3 bases from V and 2 bases from J, leaving 11 bases between. The CDR3 has 14 residues.

The rearrangement joins TRBV21-1 to TRBJ2-7; the D call of TRBD2 is as the table states it, not checked on the DNA. TRBV21-1 is tagged as a pseudogene. This CDR3 region has 13 residues. The CDR3 DNA sequence: TGTGCCAGCAGCAAAGGTGCGGGATGCGAGCAGTACTTC. It specifies CASSKGAGCEQYF.

The rearrangement links TRBV6-4 to TRBJ2-1; 11 nucleotides line up with TRBD2. Germline assignment: CDR1 MRHNA and CDR2 SNTAGT. This CDR3 is 15 amino acids long. V trimming: 4 bases; J trimming: 5 bases; junction bases outside the gene matches: 4. The CDR3 is CASSGTTSGNNEQFF. The DNA for the CDR3 is TGTGCCAGCAGTGGCACGACTAGCGGGAACAATGAGCAGTTCTTC.

This clone was recorded once. The chain recombines TRBV7-6 with TRBJ1-1; 8 bases are shared with TRBD1. The CDR3 is 14 amino acids. Germline V CDR1 and CDR2: SGHVS, FNYEAQ. The junction had 4 bases not matched to a gene; V was cut back by 5 bases and J by 2 bases. The CDR3: CASSAGQGNTEAFF. The CDR3 DNA reads TGTGCCAGCAGCGCCGGACAGGGAAACACTGAAGCTTTCTTT. Looking up the rest from reference TRBV7-6 and TRBJ1-1 gives the full variable domain: GAGVSQSPRYKVTKRGQDVALRCDPISGHVSLYWYRQALGQGPEFLTYFNYEAQQDKSGLPNDRFSAERPEGSISTLTIQRTEQRDSAMYRCASSAGQGNTEAFFGQGTRLTVV.

V is TRBV4-1 and J is TRBJ1-2; 8 positions match TRBD1. CDR3 length: 15 residues. Germline V CDR1 and CDR2: MGHRA, YSYEKL. V shed 0 bases and J 2 bases; nucleotides not matched to a gene: 2. The CDR3 loop is CASSQDWTGNYGYTF. The CDR3 nucleotides are TGCGCCAGCAGCCAAGATTGGACAGGGAACTATGGCTACACCTTC.

The V gene is TRBV28, the J gene TRBJ2-3; 8 bases fit TRBD2. Losses at the gene ends were 6 bases for V and 1 base for J; bases not matched to a gene: 3. Germline V gives CDR1 MDHEN, CDR2 SYDVKM. This CDR3 contains 14 residues. CDR3 sequence: CASRPGLGTDTQYF. CDR3 DNA: TGTGCCAGCAGACCGGGACTAGGCACAGATACGCAGTATTTT.

This chain connects TRBV28 to TRBJ2-3; D is possibly TRBD2 (6 bases). This CDR3 spans 15 amino acids. Trimming shortened V by 3 bases and J by 0 bases, and 10 bases separated the two germline ends. Per germline, CDR1 MDHEN and CDR2 SYDVKM. The CDR3 DNA is TGTGCCAGCAGTTTTGGGAGCGGGAGCACAGATACGCAGTATTTT. Translated, it gives CASSFGSGSTDTQYF.

The chain carries TRBV13 and TRBJ2-7; no clear D gene. In germline, CDR1 is PRHDT, CDR2 FYEKMQ (reference sequence). This CDR3 is 12 amino acids long. The V end lost 3 bases, the J end lost 3 bases, and 6 bases lay between the germline ends. The CDR3 sequence is CASSLSYYEQYF. The CDR3 nucleotides are TGTGCCAGCAGCTTGAGTTACTACGAGCAGTACTTC.

This rearrangement joins TRBV7-9 to TRBJ2-7; TRBD2 matches at 7 bases. V was pared by 5 bases and J by 3 bases, with 10 bases of the junction left unmatched. The CDR3 has 15 amino acids. Germline assignment: CDR1 SEHNR and CDR2 FQNEAQ (reference sequence). The CDR3 nucleotides are TGTGCCAGCAGCCCCAGTGGGGCGGGGGACTACGAGCAGTACTTC. Its protein product is CASSPSGAGDYEQYF.

The chain uses TRBV4-2 and TRBJ2-7; 8 bases agree with TRBD2. V trimming: 0 bases; J trimming: 6 bases; junction bases outside the gene matches: 16. This CDR3 comprises 18 residues. The V gene's germline CDR1 is LGHNA and CDR2 YNFKEQ. The CDR3 DNA sequence: TGTGCCAGCAGCCAAGATTTAGGTTCCGGGACTAGTGGATCCGAGCAGTACTTC. Translating gives CASSQDLGSGTSGSEQYF.

A single count supports this clone. The chain combines TRBV7-9 with TRBJ2-3; 12 nucleotides line up with TRBD2. Per the germline V gene, CDR1 is SEHNR and CDR2 is FQNEAQ (reference sequence). This CDR3 is 15 amino acids long. The J segment lost 7 bases and the V segment lost 6 bases, leaving 8 bases of the junction unmatched. The CDR3 region is CASSRLAGEHNTQYF. CDR3 nucleotide sequence: TGTGCCAGCAGTCGACTAGCGGGAGAACATAATACGCAGTATTTT.

The V call is TRBV13, the J call TRBJ2-1; TRBD2 is a possible D gene (6 bases). Germline V gives CDR1 PRHDT, CDR2 FYEKMQ (reference sequence). With 5 bases removed from V and 5 bases from J, the gap between germline ends came to 7 bases. The CDR3 runs 12 residues. The DNA for the CDR3 is TGTGCCAGCAGCCGCGGGAACAATGAGCAGTTCTTC. It specifies CASSRGNNEQFF.

The rearrangement joins TRBV27 to TRBJ2-7; 12 bases map to TRBD2. The CDR3 totals 17 residues. The trim removed 4 bases at V and 2 bases at J, leaving 9 bases unmatched. Germline loops: CDR1 MNHEY, CDR2 SMNVEV (reference sequence). The CDR3, as DNA: TGTGCCAGCAGTTCCAATCTCGGACTAGCGGGGACCTACGAGCAGTACTTC. Translated: CASSSNLGLAGTYEQYF.

This sequence joins TRBV27 and TRBJ1-1, with D unresolved. Trimming took off 3 bases at V and 0 bases at J, with 5 bases between the two ends. The length of the CDR3 is 13 residues. Germline V CDR1 and CDR2: MNHEY, SMNVEV (reference sequence). The CDR3 is CASSFSVNTEAFF. The CDR3 nucleotides are TGTGCCAGCAGTTTCAGTGTGAACACTGAAGCTTTCTTT.

V is TRBV4-1 and J is TRBJ2-2; D is undetermined. Trimming pared 3 bases from V and 2 bases from J, leaving 13 bases between. Per the germline V gene, CDR1 is MGHRA and CDR2 is YSYEKL. CDR3 length: 16 residues. The CDR3 spells CASSQHARLNTGELFF. The CDR3 DNA follows: TGCGCCAGCAGCCAGCACGCGAGACTTAACACCGGGGAGCTGTTTTTT.

The V and J genes are TRBV7-9 and TRBJ2-5; D gene unclear. The CDR3 spans 15 residues. V dropped 6 bases and J dropped 5 bases, with 19 bases sitting between them. Looked up from germline, CDR1 is SEHNR and CDR2 is FQNEAQ (reference sequence). The CDR3 sequence: CASRPSSKAGETQYF. The CDR3 DNA reads TGTGCCAGCAGACCTAGTAGTAAAGCTGGGGAGACCCAGTACTTC.

J is TRBJ2-2 and V is TRBV4-3; D is perhaps TRBD2 (5 bases). Trimming took off 4 bases at V and 3 bases at J, with 9 bases between the two ends. CDR3 length: 14 amino acids. Germline assignment: CDR1 LGHNA and CDR2 YSLEER. DNA for the CDR3: TGCGCCAGCAGCCTGATGAGGGACACCGGGGAGCTGTTTTTT. Its translation is CASSLMRDTGELFF.

This clone was picked up one time. This rearrangement joins TRBV18 to TRBJ2-7, with D tentatively TRBD2 (6 bases). The CDR3 consists of 14 residues. Germline lookup yields CDR1 KGHSH and CDR2 LQKENI. Trimming cost V 3 bases and J 0 bases, with 9 bases left between them. The CDR3, as DNA: TGTGCCAGCTCACCTGCGGGGACCTCCTACGAGCAGTACTTC. Protein product: CASSPAGTSYEQYF.